The rows below give T cell receptor beta chains drawn from one sample of a study of T-cell reconstitution after alpha-beta-depleted transplantation in children. TCRdb fed the PCR reads into MiXCR, producing one record per CDR3 protein. The sample comprises about 300,000 distinct CDR3 sequences, about 9.5% of which are singletons, and approximately 7% rests with the top ten. The sample here was PBMCs, taken before TCRalphabeta/CD19-depleted stem cell transplant. Receptors were obtained from a boy under two years old with acute myeloid leukemia, due to receive a stem cell transplant. Both conserved end residues are part of each CDR3. The D gene is left open where the match is weak. Not all rows give a size; the values are once, few, many and, for expanded clones, a class.

v_gene	j_gene	abundance	d_gene	CDR3nt	CDR3aa
TRBV7-2	TRBJ2-2	many	-	TGTGCCAGCCTGGAGGCTTGGGGCGGGGAGCTGTTTTTT	CASLEAWGGELFF
TRBV4-3	TRBJ2-7	many	-	TGCGCCAGCAGCCAAGATAGGTACGAGCAGTACTTC	CASSQDRYEQYF
TRBV5-1	TRBJ2-7	-	-	TGCGCCAGCAGCTTGGTCCGGGCGGGTACCTACGAGCAGTACTTC	CASSLVRAGTYEQYF
TRBV12-3/TRBV12-4	TRBJ2-7	many	-	TGTGCCAGCAGTTACTTCCCTGGGGAGCAGTACTTC	CASSYFPGEQYF
TRBV15	TRBJ2-7	few	TRBD1	TGTGCCACCAGCAGTGGACAGGGGGCTTACGAGCAGTACTTC	CATSSGQGAYEQYF
TRBV20-1	TRBJ1-4	-	-	TGCAGTGCTAGAGATCCCGGGGTGGCTAATGAAAAACTGTATTTT	CSARDPGVANEKLYF
TRBV5-1	TRBJ1-1	many	-	TGCGCCAGCAGCTTGGCCGGGACACCCAACACTGAAGCTTTCTTT	CASSLAGTPNTEAFF
TRBV28	TRBJ2-1	many	TRBD1	TGTGCCAGCACCCCTCTGGACAGGGTGGTCTACAATGAGCAGTTCTTC	CASTPLDRVVYNEQFF
TRBV11-2	TRBJ1-4	-	-	TGTGCCAGCAGCTTAGTTGTGGCAACTAATGAAAAACTGTTTTTT	CASSLVVATNEKLFF
TRBV7-2	TRBJ2-7	many	TRBD1	TGTGCCAGCAGCGCAGAGACAGGGCGCGAGCAGTACTTC	CASSAETGREQYF
TRBV29-1	TRBJ2-3	few	TRBD1	TGCAGCGTGGCGGGACAGGTGGCCACAGATACGCAGTATTTT	CSVAGQVATDTQYF
TRBV6-5	TRBJ2-7	-	TRBD1	TGTGCCAGCAGTTACGGACCGGGACAGGGGGCATACGAGCAGTACTTC	CASSYGPGQGAYEQYF
TRBV7-2	TRBJ2-2	many	-	TGTGCCAGCAGCTTAGCGCAGGGTACCGGGGAGCTGTTTTTT	CASSLAQGTGELFF
TRBV7-2	TRBJ2-7	many	-	TGTGCCAGCAGGGAACAGGCGAGCTCCTACGAGCAGTACTTC	CASREQASSYEQYF
TRBV12-3/TRBV12-4	TRBJ2-7	many	TRBD2	TGTGCCAGCAGTTTGAATAGCGGGACCTACGAGCAGTACTTC	CASSLNSGTYEQYF
TRBV6-5	TRBJ2-3	-	TRBD2	TGTGCCAGCAGTTACTCAATGACGGGGGGGCAGGATACGCAGTATTTT	CASSYSMTGGQDTQYF
TRBV10-3	TRBJ2-1	few	TRBD1	TGTGCCATCAGTCTACTCCGGACAGGGGACAATGAGCAGTTCTTC	CAISLLRTGDNEQFF
TRBV7-9	TRBJ2-5	-	-	TGTGCCAGCAGAGCTCCAGTGGGGGATCAAGAGACCCAGTACTTC	CASRAPVGDQETQYF
TRBV15	TRBJ2-4	many	TRBD2	TGTGCCACCAGCACCCAGGGACTAGCGGGGGTAGCCAAAAACATTCAGTACTTC	CATSTQGLAGVAKNIQYF
TRBV28	TRBJ2-5	-	TRBD1	TGTGCCAGCAGTGGGACAGGGAGGCATGAGACCCAGTACTTC	CASSGTGRHETQYF
TRBV5-6	TRBJ2-1	few	-	TGTGCCAGCAGCTTGGTTCGGACGGCGAACAATGAGCAGTTCTTC	CASSLVRTANNEQFF
TRBV11-2	TRBJ2-3	-	-	TGTGCCAGCAGCTTAACCCACCCCGGGGGCTCCACAGATACGCAGTATTTT	CASSLTHPGGSTDTQYF
TRBV5-1	TRBJ2-7	many	-	TGCGCCAGCAGCTTGGGTTTCGCGGGGTGGGGGGTGTTGAACGAGCAGTACTTC	CASSLGFAGWGVLNEQYF
TRBV2	TRBJ2-7	many	-	TGTGCCAGCACCCTAGGGCAGGGCTCCTACGAGCAGTACTTC	CASTLGQGSYEQYF
TRBV5-1	TRBJ2-3	many	TRBD2	TGCGCCAGCAGCCGTGGGACTAGTTTCTCCACTTATACGCAGTATTTT	CASSRGTSFSTYTQYF